A single sample is the source of the 2 T cell receptor beta chains below, sequenced in a study of blood T cell repertoires in COVID-19. Clones were sequenced by immunoSEQ multiplex PCR, and TCRdb holds only the in-frame ones, with some missing. The sample yields roughly 250,000 clones, around nine tenths seen once. The sample comprised peripheral blood. All receptors derive from a woman aged 40 to 49 who had recovered from COVID-19.

The chain employs TRBV27 and TRBJ1-5, with D tentatively TRBD1 (5 bases). Germline V gene data show CDR1 as MNHEY and CDR2 as SMNVEV (reference sequence). The ends were cut back, 3 bases at V and 3 bases at J, with 6 bases in the middle. CDR3 length: 13 residues. CDR3 region: CASSLTVNQPQHF. For the CDR3, the DNA is TGTGCCAGCAGTTTGACAGTCAATCAGCCCCAGCATTTT.

The rearrangement links TRBV21-1 to TRBJ1-3. TRBV21-1 is deemed a pseudogene. The CDR3 is made up of 16 amino acids. In nucleotides, the CDR3 is TGTGCCAGCAGCAAAGAGAGTACCCTCTCTGGAAACACCATATATTTT. This sequence encodes CASSKESTLSGNTIYF.